This T cell receptor beta chain was identified in a study of T cell repertoires in cytomegalovirus infection. Looking at the study overall: The public TCR beta signatures pointed to both CMV infection and matching HLA type.

TCRdb reprocessed the reads with MiXCR, giving one entry per CDR3 protein. The sample lists hundreds of thousands of distinct CDR3 sequences; roughly a third were seen once. The CDR3 runs 14 residues. In germline, CDR1 is DFQATT, CDR2 SNEGSKA (reference sequence). With V trimmed by 2 bases and J by 4 bases, 6 bases remained unmatched. Sequenced sample: PBMCs. This clonotype was sampled from a human donor in good health (CMV status not recorded). Some clones in this sample may be carry-over from other donors' samples. The rearrangement uses TRBV20-1 and TRBJ2-5; 8 bases fit TRBD1. The CDR3 nucleotides read TGCAGTGCTAGACCACGGACAGGGAGAGAGACCCAGTACTTC. It yields the protein CSARPRTGRETQYF.